This entry lists 19 T cell receptor beta chains sequenced from one sample in a study of cytomegalovirus exposure and HLA in healthy donors. Sequenced by immunoSEQ multiplex PCR; TCRdb stores in-frame clones only, minus some. The repertoire holds 150,000 to 200,000 clones, 80% to 85% seen once, with roughly 10% in the top ten. Source material: PBMCs. These receptors all come from a young man in good health and CMV-seropositive.

This clone turned up a few times. The chain is built from TRBV10-3 and TRBJ1-6, with a weak D call TRBD1 (6 bases). The germline CDR1 and CDR2 sequences are ENHRY and SYGVKD. V was trimmed by 11 bases and J by 7 bases, leaving 15 bases between them. The CDR3 consists of 13 residues. The CDR3 bases are TGTGCCGCACAGGGAGAGAGCAATTCACCCCTCCACTTT. Encoded protein: CAAQGESNSPLHF.

This chain joins TRBV5-1 and TRBJ2-7, with 8 bases fitting TRBD2. V dropped 0 bases and J dropped 2; count of bases not matched to a gene: 10. CDR1 and CDR2 from the germline V gene are SGHRS and YFSETQ. The CDR3 loop spans 17 amino acids. This CDR3 is CASSLGLLAGGAYEQYF. CDR3 in DNA: TGCGCCAGCAGCTTGGGCCTACTGGCGGGGGGTGCCTACGAGCAGTACTTC.

The gene calls are TRBV2 and TRBJ2-7; D is possibly TRBD2 (5 bases). Germline V gives CDR1 SNHLY, CDR2 FYNNEI. The germline V and J ends were trimmed by 8 bases and 5 bases, with 13 bases remaining between them. The CDR3 runs to 12 residues. The CDR3 region is CASRWTGDEQYF. The CDR3 coding sequence is TGTGCCAGCCGATGGACCGGGGACGAGCAGTACTTC.

The chain is built from TRBV7-6 and TRBJ1-3; 10 bases are shared with TRBD1. Germline CDR1 SGHVS, CDR2 FNYEAQ. CDR3 length: 19 amino acids. V lost 5 bases, J lost 0 bases, and 13 bases stayed unmatched. Here the CDR3 reads CASSTQTGGIRHSGNTIYF. For the CDR3, the DNA is TGTGCCAGCAGCACGCAGACAGGGGGCATCAGGCACTCTGGAAACACCATATATTTT.

The gene calls are TRBV4-2 and TRBJ2-3; 7 bases agree with TRBD2. CDR1 LGHNA and CDR2 YNFKEQ come from the germline V gene. Germline trimming cut 4 bases from V and 2 bases from J; bases unmatched to any gene: 12. The CDR3 has 17 amino acids. For the CDR3, the DNA is TGTGCCAGCAGCCTTACTGTGGCGGGAGAGCTCACAGATACGCAGTATTTT. This sequence encodes CASSLTVAGELTDTQYF.

This clone was seen only once. The chain has TRBV27 and TRBJ2-1, with 7 positions matching TRBD2. CDR1 MNHEY and CDR2 SMNVEV come from the germline V gene (reference sequence). The CDR3 runs to 17 residues. The trim removed 6 bases at V and 10 bases at J, leaving 21 bases unmatched. This CDR3 is CASRGGVRESIGKEQFF. The CDR3 coding sequence is TGTGCCAGCAGGGGGGGGGTTCGGGAAAGCATCGGGAAGGAGCAGTTCTTC.

CDR3 region: CASSLVPGTPTRGDTQYF. CDR3 DNA: TGTGCCAGCAGCTTAGTACCCGGGACACCCACCCGGGGAGATACGCAGTATTTT. This chain joins TRBV7-6 and TRBJ2-3, with a weak D call TRBD1 (6 bases). Germline V lookup: CDR1 SGHVS, CDR2 FNYEAQ. The CDR3 is 18 amino acids. V was shortened by 1 base and J by 5 bases, with 22 bases between the two germline ends.

The rearrangement links TRBV11-2 to TRBJ2-1, with D maybe TRBD2 (5 bases). The CDR3 is made up of 12 amino acids. Deletions cut 1 base from V and 12 bases from J, with 10 bases between. Germline assignment: CDR1 SGHAT and CDR2 FQNNGV. The CDR3 sequence: CASSLGLRGQFF. CDR3 sequence (DNA): TGTGCCAGCAGCTTAGGCCTACGGGGGCAGTTCTTC.

This chain links TRBV9 with TRBJ2-2, with 10 bases matching TRBD1. This CDR3 comprises 16 residues. The V gene's germline CDR1 is SGDLS and CDR2 YYNGEE. Unmatched junction bases numbered 9, after V lost 4 bases and J lost 6 bases. CDR3 sequence: CASSTNRDRGSGELFF. The CDR3 DNA is TGTGCCAGCAGCACTAACCGGGACAGGGGATCCGGGGAGCTGTTTTTT.

The chain is built from TRBV6-5 and TRBJ1-5; D is uncertain. CDR3 length equals 14 residues. Germline CDR1 reads MNHEY; CDR2 reads SVGAGI. Trimming cost V 6 bases and J 3 bases, with 12 bases left between them. The CDR3 DNA reads as TGTGCCAGCAGCGCCCCCGGGGACAATCAGCCCCAGCATTTT. Translation: CASSAPGDNQPQHF.

This clone was picked up a small number of times. The rearrangement joins TRBV11-2 to TRBJ2-5; tentative D call: TRBD2 (5 bases). The CDR3 has 15 residues. Germline V CDR1 and CDR2: SGHAT, FQNNGV. The V end was cut by 3 bases, the J end by 5 bases, with 16 bases between. The chain's CDR3 is CASSLSPNEGETQYF. The CDR3 DNA sequence: TGTGCCAGCAGCTTGAGCCCTAATGAGGGCGAGACCCAGTACTTC.

CDR3 sequence reads: CSGGSTGRRPQYF. CDR3 DNA: TGCAGCGGGGGCTCGACGGGGAGGCGACCCCAGTACTTC. V gene TRBV29-1 combines with J gene TRBJ2-5, with D maybe TRBD2 (6 bases). Germline CDR1 reads SQVTM; CDR2 reads ANQGSEA. V lost 7 bases and J lost 9, with 21 bases in between. CDR3 length equals 13 residues.

The V call is TRBV7-7, the J call TRBJ2-5; D gene unclear. The germline gives CDR1 SSHAT, CDR2 FNYEAQ (reference sequence). Between the trimmed V and J ends, which lost 5 bases and 7 bases, there was a span of 17 bases. The CDR3 length is 14 residues. CDR3 sequence: CASSIVYVGRTQYF. CDR3 in DNA: TGTGCCAGCAGCATTGTCTACGTCGGTCGGACCCAGTACTTC.

V gene TRBV30 combines with J gene TRBJ1-1; no reliable D call. The CDR3 has 13 residues. The V gene lost 5 bases and the J gene lost 11 bases, with 21 bases spanning the gap. Germline assignment: CDR1 GTSNPN and CDR2 SVGIG (reference sequence). The CDR3 DNA reads as TGTGCCTGGGCAGGCCCCATCGGGGAAGGCGCTTTCTTT. Translating it yields CAWAGPIGEGAFF.

The chain employs TRBV11-2 and TRBJ1-4; no firm D call. CDR3 length equals 14 residues. V was trimmed by 0 bases and J by 3 bases, leaving 5 bases between them. Germline assignment: CDR1 SGHAT and CDR2 FQNNGV. The CDR3 DNA is TGTGCCAGCAGCTTAGACCTCTCTAATGAAAAACTGTTTTTT. Residues: CASSLDLSNEKLFF.

DNA for the CDR3: TGTGCCACCAGCAGTGGTACATATGGCTACACCTTC. Encoded protein: CATSSGTYGYTF. The chain has TRBV15 and TRBJ1-2; no clear D gene. This CDR3 has 12 residues. Trimming removed 3 bases at V and 5 bases at J, with 7 bases between. Germline lookup yields CDR1 LNHNV and CDR2 YYDKDF (reference sequence). The entire variable domain, with the rest obtained from reference TRBV15 and TRBJ1-2, is as follows: DAMVIQNPRYQVTQFGKPVTLSCSQTLNHNVMYWYQQKSSQAPKLLFHYYDKDFNNEADTPDNFQSRRPNTSFCFLDIRSPGLGDTAMYLCATSSGTYGYTFGSGTRLTVV.

The V call is TRBV30, the J call TRBJ2-3; TRBD2 aligns across 8 bases. The trim removed 0 bases at V and 4 bases at J, leaving 6 bases unmatched. CDR1 and CDR2 from the germline V gene are GTSNPN and SVGIG (reference sequence). CDR3 length equals 15 residues. The CDR3 DNA reads TGTGCCTGGAGTGTACGTCGGGGGGGCTCAGATACGCAGTATTTT. Protein product: CAWSVRRGGSDTQYF.

The chain is built from TRBV4-1 and TRBJ2-7, with 9 bases that match TRBD1. The germline gives CDR1 MGHRA, CDR2 YSYEKL. The CDR3 runs 15 residues. V shed 4 bases and J 3 bases; nucleotides not matched to a gene: 7. The CDR3 DNA sequence: TGCGCCAGCAGCCCCACCGGGACAGGGATCTACGAGCAGTACTTC. Translated: CASSPTGTGIYEQYF.

The gene calls are TRBV20-1 and TRBJ1-1, with D unclear. Germline CDR1 and CDR2: DFQATT and SNEGSKA (reference sequence). The V end lost 8 bases, the J end lost 5 bases, and 12 bases lay between the germline ends. CDR3 size: 11 residues. The CDR3 coding sequence is TGCAGTCCAAGCACCGGGACTGAAGCTTTCTTT. Protein: CSPSTGTEAFF.